This TCR beta chain was retrieved from a study of blood T cell repertoires in COVID-19. Across the study: Samples taken during acute and convalescent COVID-19 were collected in the United States, Italy and Spain.

This CDR3 has 15 amino acids. In germline, CDR1 is MNHNY, CDR2 SVGAGI (reference sequence). With V trimmed by 1 base and J by 4 bases, 4 bases remained unmatched. Profiled with immunoSEQ multiplex PCR; TCRdb holds only in-frame clones, not every one. The sample lists some 96,000 clones; 85% were seen once. This clonotype was obtained from a human donor in a cohort sampled during active COVID-19. The chain couples TRBV6-6 to TRBJ2-7; TRBD1 matches 10 bases. Sequenced sample: peripheral blood. The CDR3 loop reads CASSYFGTGAYEQYF. CDR3 DNA: TGTGCCAGCAGTTACTTTGGGACAGGGGCATACGAGCAGTACTTC.